This TCR beta chain comes out of a study of control samples from healthy donors and cancer patients. This clone was counted a few times. Only in-frame clones appear in the TCRdb table, and some are missing; sequencing was by immunoSEQ multiplex PCR. The sample has 90,000 to 100,000 clones, approximately 81% seen once. Sequencing was performed on blood. The sequence was collected from a woman aged 25 to 45 in good health.

The CDR3 sequence: CASSQEYGGYSYNEQFF. The CDR3 bases are TGCGCCAGCAGCCAAGAATACGGCGGATACTCCTACAATGAGCAGTTCTTC. This rearrangement joins TRBV4-1 to TRBJ2-1; D is unclear. The V and J ends lost 0 bases and 0 bases respectively, with 12 bases between them. The germline CDR1 and CDR2 sequences are MGHRA and YSYEKL. The CDR3 spans 17 residues.